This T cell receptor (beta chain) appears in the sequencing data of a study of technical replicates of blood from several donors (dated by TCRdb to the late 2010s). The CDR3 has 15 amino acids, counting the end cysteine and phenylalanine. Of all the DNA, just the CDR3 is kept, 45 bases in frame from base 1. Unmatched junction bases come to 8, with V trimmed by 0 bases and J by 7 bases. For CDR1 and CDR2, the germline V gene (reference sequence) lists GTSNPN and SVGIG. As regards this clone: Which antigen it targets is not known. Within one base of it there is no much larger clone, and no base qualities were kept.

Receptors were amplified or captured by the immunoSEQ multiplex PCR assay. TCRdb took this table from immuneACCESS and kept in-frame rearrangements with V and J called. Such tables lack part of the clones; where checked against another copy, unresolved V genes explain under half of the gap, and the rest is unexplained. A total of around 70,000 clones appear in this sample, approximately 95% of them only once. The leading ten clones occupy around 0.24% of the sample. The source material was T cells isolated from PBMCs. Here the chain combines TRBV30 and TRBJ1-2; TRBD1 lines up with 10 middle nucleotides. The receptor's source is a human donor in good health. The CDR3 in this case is CAWSVRDRGRLGYTF. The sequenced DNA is TGTGCCTGGAGTGTCCGGGACAGGGGAAGACTTGGCTACACCTTC. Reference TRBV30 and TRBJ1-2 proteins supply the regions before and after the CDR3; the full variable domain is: SQTIHQWPATLVQPVGSPLSLECTVEGTSNPNLYWYRQAAGRGLQLLFYSVGIGQISSEVPQNLSASRPQDRQFILSSKKLLLSDSGFYLCAWSVRDRGRLGYTFGSGTRLTVV.